The rows below give T cell receptor beta chains drawn from one sample of a study of blood T cell repertoires in COVID-19. This table comes from immunoSEQ multiplex PCR, and its TCRdb copy is limited to in-frame clones, with some not included. The sample comprises about 47,000 clones, roughly 69% of which are singletons, and around 5.9% rests with the top ten. Sequenced: peripheral blood. The receptors were gathered from a man at least 80 years old with acute or convalescent COVID-19. CDR3s include the opening cysteine and the closing phenylalanine or tryptophan. The order of the fields is V gene, clone size, D gene, CDR3 length, J gene, CDR3 DNA, CDR3 protein. D genes are given only for firm matches. A row's size may be missing; if present it is once, few, many or a size class.

>TRBV7-8|NA|NA|15|TRBJ2-7
TGTGCCAGCAGCCAAAGGGGCAGGGAATTTTACGAGCAGTACTTC
CASSQRGREFYEQYF
>TRBV7-6|NA|TRBD1|14|TRBJ2-7
TGTGCCAGCAGCAACCGGGACAGCCTCAGGGAGCAGTACTTC
CASSNRDSLREQYF
>TRBV5-1|NA|TRBD2|14|TRBJ2-5
TGCGCCAGCAGCCTTAGCGGGTCGGGGGAGACCCAGTACTTC
CASSLSGSGETQYF
>TRBV6-5|NA|TRBD1|14|TRBJ1-1
TGTGCCAGCAGCCAAGACAGGGGGCGGACTGAAGCTTTCTTT
CASSQDRGRTEAFF
>TRBV7-8|NA|NA|13|TRBJ1-2
TGTGCCAGCAGCTCCACACCCTTCTATGGCTACACCTTC
CASSSTPFYGYTF
>TRBV12-5|NA|NA|14|TRBJ1-5
TGTGCTAGTGGTTTGGTGTCGAGCAATCAGCCCCAGCATTTT
CASGLVSSNQPQHF
>TRBV29-1|NA|NA|11|TRBJ1-2
TGCAGCGTTCTCGAGGGCTATGGCTACACCTTC
CSVLEGYGYTF
>TRBV7-2|NA|NA|13|TRBJ2-7
TGTGCCAGCAGCCCCACGGTCATCTACGAGCAGTACTTC
CASSPTVIYEQYF
>TRBV6-1|NA|NA|12|TRBJ2-4
TGTGCCAGCAGTGAAGATCTAGACATTCAGTACTTC
CASSEDLDIQYF
>TRBV7-9|NA|NA|11|TRBJ2-1
TGTGCCAGCAGCTTAGGGCTAGCGCAGTTCTTC
CASSLGLAQFF
>TRBV6-6|NA|NA|13|TRBJ2-2
TGTGCCAGTAGGGACACTAACACCGGGGAGCTGTTTTTT
CASRDTNTGELFF
>TRBV5-1|NA|NA|12|TRBJ2-5
TGCGCCAGCAGCTCAAACCTAGGGACCCAGTACTTC
CASSSNLGTQYF
>TRBV7-2|NA|TRBD1|15|TRBJ2-4
TGTGCCAGCAGCTTACGTCCTAGACAGGGAAACATTCAGTACTTC
CASSLRPRQGNIQYF
>TRBV7-2|NA|TRBD1|15|TRBJ1-4
TGTGCCAGCAGCCACCTATCCGGGACAGAGGGGAAACTGTTTTTT
CASSHLSGTEGKLFF
>TRBV7-2|NA|NA|16|TRBJ2-3
TGTGCCAGCAGCTTAGTATTTGCTGGCAGCACAGATACGCAGTATTTT
CASSLVFAGSTDTQYF
>TRBV5-4|NA|TRBD2|18|TRBJ2-5
TGTGCCAGCAGCTTGGCCGGGACTAGCGGGAGTGGTATAGAGACCCAGTACTTC
CASSLAGTSGSGIETQYF
>TRBV11-2|NA|TRBD1|17|TRBJ2-1
TGTGCCAGCAGCTCCTGGGACAGGGAGGGCTCCTACAATGAGCAGTTCTTC
CASSSWDREGSYNEQFF
>TRBV24-1|NA|NA|16|TRBJ2-1
TGTGCCACCAGTGATTCCGGGGGAGGCTCCTACAATGAGCAGTTCTTC
CATSDSGGGSYNEQFF
>TRBV11-3|NA|TRBD2|16|TRBJ2-1
TGTGCCAGCAGCCAGGGACTAGCGGGCGGGTACAATGAGCAGTTCTTC
CASSQGLAGGYNEQFF
>TRBV5-4|NA|TRBD2|16|TRBJ2-3
TGTGCCAGCAGCTCTAGACTAGCGGGAGTCACAGATACGCAGTATTTT
CASSSRLAGVTDTQYF
>TRBV29-1|once|TRBD1|13|TRBJ2-7
TGCAGCGTTCAAACAGGGGCATTCTACGAGCAGTACTTC
CSVQTGAFYEQYF
>TRBV5-4|NA|TRBD2|15|TRBJ2-1
TGTGCCAGCAGCCCGGGACTAGGCCAATACAATGAGCAGTTCTTC
CASSPGLGQYNEQFF
>TRBV11-3|few|TRBD1|14|TRBJ1-5
TGTGCCCTCAGGGGGCAGGGGGTGGAACAGCCCCAGCATTTT
CALRGQGVEQPQHF
>TRBV20-1|NA|TRBD2|11|TRBJ2-5
TGCAGTGCTCGGGGACTAGCCACCCAGTACTTC
CSARGLATQYF
>TRBV18|NA|TRBD1|15|TRBJ2-2
TGTGCCAGCCTCACCGGGACAGAGAACACCGGGGAGCTGTTTTTT
CASLTGTENTGELFF
>TRBV5-1|NA|TRBD1|14|TRBJ2-3
TGCGCCAGCAGCTTAGCGACAGGGGGTGATACGCAGTATTTT
CASSLATGGDTQYF
>TRBV2|NA|TRBD1|14|TRBJ1-6
TGTGCCACAAACCCGGGACAGCTTAATTCACCCCTCCACTTT
CATNPGQLNSPLHF
>TRBV4-1|NA|NA|15|TRBJ1-1
TGCGCCAGCAGCCAAGAAGATGGCGGGGTTCCTGAAGCTTTCTTT
CASSQEDGGVPEAFF
>TRBV11-3|NA|NA|14|TRBJ2-7
TGTGCCAGCAGCTCTGTGCAGGGGATCTACGAGCAGTACTTC
CASSSVQGIYEQYF
>TRBV19|NA|NA|16|TRBJ1-6
TGTGCCAGTAGTACCCTTCGACAGATTTCTAATTCACCCCTCCACTTT
CASSTLRQISNSPLHF
>TRBV19|NA|NA|15|TRBJ1-5
TGTGCCAGTACGCAGGGGCAGGGAAGCAATCAGCCCCAGCATTTT
CASTQGQGSNQPQHF